The source of this TCR beta chain is a study of cytomegalovirus exposure and HLA in healthy donors. Findings and caveats of the study: In vitro checks showed that a few CMV-associated chains really do target CMV antigens.

This CDR3 has 16 amino acids. CDR1 is PRHDT, CDR2 FYEKMQ, per germline (reference sequence). V was shortened by 3 bases and J by 2 bases, with 16 bases between the two germline ends. PCR employed 60 Vbeta and 13 Jbeta primers. Using immunoSEQ multiplex PCR, the repertoire was profiled, and TCRdb retains in-frame clones only, with some absent. The sample features 75,000 to 85,000 clones, with around 0.6% in its top ten. As to this clone: Its antigen is not identified.

Sequencing was carried out using PBMCs. The sequence was obtained from a man in his fifties or sixties in good health and CMV-seronegative. J is TRBJ1-2 and V is TRBV13, with a weak D call TRBD1 (6 bases). CDR3 bases: TGTGCCAGCAGCTTTGGGGCCAGGGGAAGGAACTATGGCTACACCTTC. Its protein product is CASSFGARGRNYGYTF.